Presented here are 20 T cell receptor beta chains from one specimen sequenced in a study of a mutant IDH1 vaccine in newly diagnosed glioma listed by TCRdb under 2021. The time point label for this specimen denotes: week 47, end of study. Each vaccine dose, consisting of 300 ug of a 20-mer mutant IDH1 peptide in Montanide, was administered subcutaneously with topical imiquimod. No cognate antigen is known for these TCRs. Library preparation was by the immunoSEQ multiplex PCR assay. TCRdb took over this immuneACCESS table, retaining in-frame rearrangements with V and J assigned. Such tables are incomplete; in checked studies, under half of the missing clones stem from an unresolved V gene, and the remainder is unexplained. The sample table lists some 40,000 clones, roughly 70% of them with a count of one. The ten largest clones add up to approximately 9.1% of the sample. The specimen comprised PBMCs, sampled from a glioma patient whose treatment included an IDH1 peptide vaccine. These receptor sequences come from a man between 35 and 55 years old with glioma.

This clone was counted a few times. This CDR3 reads CASSPGTGSYGYTF. The CDR3 nucleotides read TGTGCCAGCAGCCCCGGGACAGGGTCCTATGGCTACACCTTC. This rearrangement joins TRBV9 to TRBJ1-2; TRBD1 matches 9 bases. J was trimmed by 4 bases and V by 4 bases; bases with no gene match: 5. CDR1 and CDR2 from the germline V gene are SGDLS and YYNGEE. This CDR3 has 14 residues.

The chain uses TRBV28 and TRBJ1-5; no firm D call. This CDR3 comprises 16 residues. CDR1 and CDR2 (germline): MDHEN, SYDVKM. V lost 7 bases and J lost 2, with 18 bases in between. The CDR3 nucleotides are TGTGCCAGCATCGCGGGAATGGTGGGCGGCAATCAGCCCCAGCATTTT. Its protein is CASIAGMVGGNQPQHF. The full variable domain, completed using reference TRBV28 and TRBJ1-5, is DVKVTQSSRYLVKRTGEKVFLECVQDMDHENMFWYRQDPGLGLRLIYFSYDVKMKEKGDIPEGYSVSREKKERFSLILESASTNQTSMYLCASIAGMVGGNQPQHFGDGTRLSIL.

This rearrangement joins TRBV11-3 to TRBJ2-3; 8 nucleotides line up with TRBD1. CDR1 and CDR2 (germline): SGHNT, YENEEA. The trim removed 5 bases at V and 4 bases at J, leaving 5 bases unmatched. The CDR3 contains 14 residues. CDR3 in DNA: TGTGCCAGCAGCCAAAGCAGGGGGCCAGATACGCAGTATTTT. It yields the protein CASSQSRGPDTQYF.

In its sample, this clone was seen a few times. The chain combines TRBV21-1 with TRBJ2-5; the table's D call of TRBD1 was not tested on the DNA. TRBV21-1 is an annotated pseudogene. The CDR3 has 13 amino acids. This CDR3 is CASSKTRAETQYF. CDR3 in DNA: TGTGCCAGCAGCAAAACCAGGGCGGAGACCCAGTACTTC.

The rearrangement joins TRBV7-2 to TRBJ2-1; D is uncertain. Germline CDR1 reads SGHTA; CDR2 reads FQGNSA. This CDR3 contains 16 residues. V lost 2 bases to trimming and J lost 6 bases, with 17 bases between them. CDR3 residues: CASSLIAPGSGNEQFF. The CDR3 nucleotides read TGTGCCAGCAGCTTAATTGCCCCCGGTTCGGGCAATGAGCAGTTCTTC.

This sequence joins TRBV27 and TRBJ1-2; no firm D call. CDR3 size: 8 residues. V lost 11 bases to trimming and J lost 8 bases, with 6 bases between them. Germline V gives CDR1 MNHEY, CDR2 SMNVEV (reference sequence). In nucleotides, the CDR3 is TGTGCCCCAGCCGGCTACACCTTC. This encodes CAPAGYTF.

Points on this clone: Because the CDR3 is missing its conserved closing phenylalanine or tryptophan, this is likely a read error. The DNA is left out, because the CDR3 cannot be placed on it with certainty; the CDR3 is given as TCRdb lists it. This chain links TRBV6-1 with TRBJ1-1. The germline gives CDR1 MNHNS, CDR2 SASEGT. Ends included, the CDR3 has 9 residues. The chain's CDR3 is CASSPPGLL.

This sequence joins TRBV10-2 and TRBJ1-1, with D possibly being TRBD1 (5 bases). This CDR3 is built from 14 residues. Trimming pared 6 bases from V and 2 bases from J, leaving 13 bases between. Germline loops: CDR1 WSHSY, CDR2 SAAADI. The CDR3, as DNA: TGCGCCAGCAGCTTCGGTGGGGGTAACACTGAAGCTTTCTTT. Residues: CASSFGGGNTEAFF.

The gene calls are TRBV5-8 and TRBJ2-5; D might be TRBD2 (5 bases). With 3 bases removed from V and 4 bases from J, the gap between germline ends came to 16 bases. Germline V gene lookup returns CDR1 SGHTS and CDR2 YDEGEE. This CDR3 contains 15 residues. CDR3 sequence (DNA): TGTGCCAGCAGCTCCCCCGTGACGGGAAGAGAGACCCAGTACTTC. It specifies CASSSPVTGRETQYF.

This chain uses TRBV19 with TRBJ2-3, with D possibly matching TRBD2 (5 bases). Germline V lookup: CDR1 LNHDA, CDR2 SQIVND (reference sequence). This CDR3 has 11 residues. V gave up 11 bases and J gave up 3 bases, with 9 bases separating them. DNA for the CDR3: TGTGCCGTGACGGGGACAGATACGCAGTATTTT. This codes for CAVTGTDTQYF.

The chain couples TRBV11-2 to TRBJ1-1; perhaps TRBD1 as D (6 bases). The CDR3 is 15 residues long. V was trimmed by 2 bases and J by 1 base, leaving 11 bases between them. Germline V gives CDR1 SGHAT, CDR2 FQNNGV. CDR3 in amino acids: CASSLLTGSNTEAFF. Written as DNA, the CDR3 is TGTGCCAGCAGCTTACTGACAGGATCGAACACTGAAGCTTTCTTT.

V usage is TRBV15 and J usage is TRBJ1-4; perhaps TRBD1 as D (6 bases). This CDR3 has 16 residues. The germline V gene has CDR1 LNHNV and CDR2 YYDKDF (reference sequence). Trimming pared 3 bases from V and 3 bases from J, leaving 14 bases between. The CDR3 reads CATSSENRVANEKLFF. CDR3 nucleotide sequence: TGTGCCACCAGCAGCGAGAACAGGGTGGCTAATGAAAAACTGTTTTTT.

The chain has TRBV19 and TRBJ1-1, with 9 bases that match TRBD1. V lost 6 bases and J lost 3; bases outside the gene matches: 5. Germline V gene lookup returns CDR1 LNHDA and CDR2 SQIVND (reference sequence). CDR3 length: 14 amino acids. CDR3 loop: CASRETGGHTEAFF. Here the CDR3 DNA reads TGTGCCAGTAGGGAAACAGGGGGCCACACTGAAGCTTTCTTT. Drawing the rest from reference TRBV19 and TRBJ1-1, the complete variable domain is DGGITQSPKYLFRKEGQNVTLSCEQNLNHDAMYWYRQDPGQGLRLIYYSQIVNDFQKGDIAEGYSVSREKKESFPLTVTSAQKNPTAFYLCASRETGGHTEAFFGQGTRLTVV.

This clone has more than one count but fewer than ten. The gene calls are TRBV18 and TRBJ1-5; 10 positions agree with TRBD1. V dropped 6 bases and J dropped 6; count of bases not matched to a gene: 14. Germline-derived CDR1 and CDR2 are KGHSH and LQKENI. The CDR3 spans 17 residues. The CDR3 bases are TGTGCCAGCTCCCGAGAACGGACCGGGACAGGGGTTCAGCCCCAGCATTTT. The encoded protein is CASSRERTGTGVQPQHF.

The chain carries TRBV4-3 and TRBJ2-2, with TRBD1 matching 7 bases. This CDR3 contains 15 residues. Germline values: CDR1 LGHNA, CDR2 YSLEER. V was pared by 2 bases and J by 4 bases, with 4 bases of the junction left unmatched. CDR3 region: CASSQLDRVTGELFF. The CDR3 DNA is TGCGCCAGCAGCCAACTTGACAGGGTCACCGGGGAGCTGTTTTTT.

The chain carries TRBV30 and TRBJ2-7, with D perhaps TRBD2 (5 bases). The CDR3 covers 13 residues. Germline CDR1 is GTSNPN and CDR2 is SVGIG (reference sequence). The V gene lost 0 bases and the J gene lost 4 bases, with 10 bases spanning the gap. CDR3 region: CAWSVDGIYEQYV. In DNA form, the CDR3 reads TGTGCCTGGAGTGTGGACGGGATTTACGAGCAGTACGTC.

J is TRBJ2-3 and V is TRBV10-2; 11 bases map to TRBD2. The germline V gene has CDR1 WSHSY and CDR2 SAAADI. CDR3 size: 17 residues. Trimming took 0 bases from V and 6 from J; bases not matched to a gene: 8. The CDR3: CASSESSSGRAGDTQYF. Written as DNA, the CDR3 is TGCGCCAGCAGTGAGTCGAGTAGCGGGAGGGCCGGGGATACGCAGTATTTT.

This clone has more than one count but fewer than ten. This chain's CDR3 is CASSSGTSSPEQYF. The DNA for the CDR3 is TGTGCCAGCAGTTCCGGGACGAGCTCGCCCGAGCAGTACTTC. The chain has TRBV6-6 and TRBJ2-7; TRBD1 or TRBD2 may be the D gene (5 bases each). V gave up 4 bases and J gave up 6 bases, with 16 bases separating them. CDR3 length: 14 amino acids. Germline V lookup: CDR1 MNHNY, CDR2 SVGAGI (reference sequence).

The chain couples TRBV25-1 to TRBJ2-1; D possibly corresponds to TRBD2 (5 bases). This CDR3 contains 16 residues. Germline values: CDR1 MGHDK, CDR2 SYGVNS. Deletions cut 4 bases from V and 0 bases from J, with 13 bases between. This CDR3 reads CASSGATEDSYNEQFF. CDR3 DNA sequence: TGTGCCAGCAGTGGGGCAACGGAGGACTCCTACAATGAGCAGTTCTTC. Combining the CDR3 with reference TRBV25-1 and TRBJ2-1 gives the whole variable domain EADIYQTPRYLVIGTGKKITLECSQTMGHDKMYWYQQDPGMELHLIHYSYGVNSTEKGDLSSESTVSRIRTEHFPLTLESARPSHTSQYLCASSGATEDSYNEQFFGPGTRLTVL.

The CDR3 loop reads CASRRDRGFSEQFF. The CDR3 DNA is TGTGCCAGCAGGCGGGACAGGGGATTCAGTGAGCAGTTCTTC. This chain joins TRBV6-1 and TRBJ2-1, with 10 nucleotides matching TRBD1. Germline CDR1 MNHNS, CDR2 SASEGT. V shed 6 bases, J shed 9 bases, and the junction held 8 bases outside the gene matches. The CDR3 sequence is 14 residues long.